This T cell receptor (beta chain) was obtained from a study of Graves' ophthalmopathy and Graves' hyperthyroidism (dated by TCRdb to between 2017 and 2018). Background on the whole study: Peripheral blood was collected before any treatment was given, at the time of initial diagnosis. The study used TCR beta repertoire signatures to distinguish Graves' ophthalmopathy from Graves' hyperthyroidism and to predict progression to ophthalmopathy. In total, over 130 blood samples were TCR-sequenced: under 45 ophthalmopathy, 80 or so hyperthyroidism and approximately 17 hyperthyroidism-to-ophthalmopathy patients. To explore V-J signatures that separate ophthalmopathy from hyperthyroidism, a discovery set of about a hundred patients was enrolled, consisting of more than 40 with ophthalmopathy and around 57 with stable hyperthyroidism. An independent validation cohort comprised 18 hyperthyroidism patients and some 16 patients who later progressed from hyperthyroidism to ophthalmopathy. T-cell repertoires of thyroid tissue and blood were compared in more than five hyperthyroidism patients. Following sampling, methimazole starting at 30 mg daily was administered to hyperthyroidism patients, and high-dose intravenous methylprednisolone was administered to ophthalmopathy patients. The 100 discovery patients were randomly split 7:3 into training and test sets. What the authors observed across the whole study: The 13-signature model separated ophthalmopathy from stable hyperthyroidism with approximately 85% sensitivity and just under 84% specificity in cross-validation, and 80%/75% in the test set. In validation, the model predicted ophthalmopathy progression with roughly 68% sensitivity and about 73% specificity; roughly 12 predicted patients were CT-confirmed with GO in a median of about 6.1 months. Sample size was not statistically predetermined, and group allocation was not concealed from the investigators. Among expanded thyroid clonotypes with frequency above 0.001, most also showed up in blood, which suggests that blood repertoires may reflect the thyroid immune response.

This clonotype was recorded many times. The antigen it binds to is not known. Per-nucleotide qualities are absent, and no much larger clonotype sits a single base away. For repertoire sequencing, TCR beta CDR3 regions were amplified from RNA transcripts. The first round was an RT-PCR using HTBI primers with the Qiagen OneStep RT-PCR kit, and this first round was followed by a second-round multiplex PCR, then size selection and purification. Sequencing of the libraries was carried out on an Illumina HiSeq2000 in paired-end mode with 100 bp reads. Per the authors' processing: Reads were processed with SOAPnuke, discarding reads with adapters, uncalled bases, mean Phred below 15, or no exact constant-primer or identifier match. COPE v1.2.5 was used to merge high-quality paired reads. Each unique nucleotide sequence was treated as a clonotype, and MiTCR v1.1 was used to align the clonotypes to the IMGT TRB V, D and J references. The analysis was limited to V-J combinations with a frequency above 0.0001, which together covered over 99% of the repertoires. A TCR clonal expansion and chaos score per V-J combination was defined as the ratio of F50 clonal expansion to chaos observed in the TCRdist matrix. Welch's t-statistics and random forest were used to narrow the features down to 13 V-J combinations, which were then fed into a naive Bayes classifier. The Morisita-Horn index was used to measure how similar the thyroid and blood repertoires were. TCRdb ran its own pipeline on the public reads, namely fastp trimming at Q25 and MiXCR clone calling, and kept in-frame beta chains. When rows share a CDR3 protein, they turn into one entry using the most common DNA and genes. The authors' filters were not applied to this entry. Within this sample are roughly 500,000 distinct CDR3 sequences, with approximately 15% of them counted one time only. The ten largest account for 9.8% of the sample.

V is shortened by 6 bases, J by 0 bases, and the region joining them spans 24 bases. Inclusive of the bounding cysteine and phenylalanine, the CDR3 is 20 residues long. The CDR3 DNA has 60 bases and is translated from base 1. Sequences LNHDA (CDR1) and SQIVND (CDR2) are obtained from the germline V gene (reference sequence). Ophthalmopathy patients had moderately to severely active disease, Clinical Activity Score of at least 3, NOSPECS grade of at least 4, and disease duration under 3 months. Anyone with other autoimmune diseases, uncontrolled infections, pregnancy or lactation was excluded from the study. Diagnosis relied on clinical symptoms, serum thyroxine, TRAb, thyroid ultrasound and orbital computed tomography. PBMCs were isolated from more than 8 ml of fresh peripheral blood by Ficoll-Paque density gradient centrifugation. Trizol reagent was used to extract the total RNA, and its quality was then checked on an Agilent 2100 Bioanalyzer.

The TCR sequence derives from a woman aged 25 to 39 with Graves' ophthalmopathy. Donor details come from another sample of the same person, matched by shared clones. Material: blood. The chain uses TRBV19 and TRBJ2-6; the best D guess is TRBD1, with 6 bases matching. The DNA reads as follows: TGTGCCAGTAGCCCGCGCCCGCCGGGACACAAAAGCTCTGGGGCCAACGTCCTGACTTTC. It specifies CASSPRPPGHKSSGANVLTF.